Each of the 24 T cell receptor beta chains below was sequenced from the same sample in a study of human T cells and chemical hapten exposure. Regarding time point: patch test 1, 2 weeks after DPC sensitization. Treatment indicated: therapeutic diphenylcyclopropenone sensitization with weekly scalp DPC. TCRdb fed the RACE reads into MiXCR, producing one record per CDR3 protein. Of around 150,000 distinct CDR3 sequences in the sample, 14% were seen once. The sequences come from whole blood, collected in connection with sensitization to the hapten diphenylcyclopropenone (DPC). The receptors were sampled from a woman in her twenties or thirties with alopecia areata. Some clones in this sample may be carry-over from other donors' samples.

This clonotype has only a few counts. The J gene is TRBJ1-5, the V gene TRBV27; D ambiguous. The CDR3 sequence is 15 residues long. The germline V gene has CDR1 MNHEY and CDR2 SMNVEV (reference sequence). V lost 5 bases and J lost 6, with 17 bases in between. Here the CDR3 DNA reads TGTGCCAGCAGTCCTATATCCCCCCTCCTTCAGCCCCAGCATTTT. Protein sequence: CASSPISPLLQPQHF.

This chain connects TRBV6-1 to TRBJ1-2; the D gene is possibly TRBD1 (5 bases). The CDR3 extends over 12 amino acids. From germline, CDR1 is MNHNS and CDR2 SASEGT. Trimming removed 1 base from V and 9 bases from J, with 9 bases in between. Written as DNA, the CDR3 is TGTGCCAGCAGTGAAGTGGGGGTCAGCTACACCTTC. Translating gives CASSEVGVSYTF.

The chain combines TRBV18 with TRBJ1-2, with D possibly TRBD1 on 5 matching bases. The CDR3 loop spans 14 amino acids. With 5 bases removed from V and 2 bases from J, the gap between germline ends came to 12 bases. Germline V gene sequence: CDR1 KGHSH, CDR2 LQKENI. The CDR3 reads CASSGGPSNYGYTF. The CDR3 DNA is TGTGCCAGCTCAGGGGGACCCAGCAACTATGGCTACACCTTC.

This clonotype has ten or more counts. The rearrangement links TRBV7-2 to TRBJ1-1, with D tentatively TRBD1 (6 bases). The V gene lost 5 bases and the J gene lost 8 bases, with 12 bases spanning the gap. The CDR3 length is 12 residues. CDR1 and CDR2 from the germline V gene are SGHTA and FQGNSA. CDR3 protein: CASSKTQGEAFF. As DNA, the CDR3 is TGTGCCAGCAGCAAAACGCAGGGGGAAGCTTTCTTT.

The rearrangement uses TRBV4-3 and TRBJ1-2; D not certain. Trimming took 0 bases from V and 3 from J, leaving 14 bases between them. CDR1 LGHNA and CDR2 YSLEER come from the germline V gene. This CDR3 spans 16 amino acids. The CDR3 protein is CASSQDRSGPYYGYTF. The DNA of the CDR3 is TGCGCCAGCAGCCAAGATAGGTCAGGCCCCTACTATGGCTACACCTTC.

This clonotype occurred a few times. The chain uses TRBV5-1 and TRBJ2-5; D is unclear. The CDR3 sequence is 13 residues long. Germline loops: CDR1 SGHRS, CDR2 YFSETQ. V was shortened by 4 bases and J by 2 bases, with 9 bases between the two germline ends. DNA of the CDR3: TGCGCCAGCAGCATGGGTGTACAAGAGACCCAGTACTTC. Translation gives CASSMGVQETQYF.

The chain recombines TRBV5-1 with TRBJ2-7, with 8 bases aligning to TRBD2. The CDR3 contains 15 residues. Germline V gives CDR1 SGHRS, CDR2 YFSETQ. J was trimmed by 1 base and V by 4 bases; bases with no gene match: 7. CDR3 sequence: CASSNSGGDSYEQYF. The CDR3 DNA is TGCGCCAGCAGCAACAGCGGGGGAGATTCCTACGAGCAGTACTTC.

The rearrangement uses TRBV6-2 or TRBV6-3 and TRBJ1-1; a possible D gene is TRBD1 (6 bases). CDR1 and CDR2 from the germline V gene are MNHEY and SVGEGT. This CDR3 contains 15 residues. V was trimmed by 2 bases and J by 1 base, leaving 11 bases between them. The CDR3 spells CASSYMGAGNTEAFF. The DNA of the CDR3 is TGTGCCAGCAGTTACATGGGGGCAGGGAACACTGAAGCTTTCTTT.

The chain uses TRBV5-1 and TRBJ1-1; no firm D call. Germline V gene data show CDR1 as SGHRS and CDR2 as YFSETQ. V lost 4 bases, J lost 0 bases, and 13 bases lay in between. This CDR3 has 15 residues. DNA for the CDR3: TGCGCCAGCAGCCTAGGACGTGGTATGAACACTGAAGCTTTCTTT. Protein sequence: CASSLGRGMNTEAFF.

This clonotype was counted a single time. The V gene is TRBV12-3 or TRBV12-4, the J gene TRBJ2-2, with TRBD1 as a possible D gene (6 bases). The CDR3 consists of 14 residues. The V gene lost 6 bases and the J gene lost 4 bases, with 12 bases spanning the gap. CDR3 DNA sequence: TGTGCCAGCAGCACAGGGTTGGCCACCGGGGAGCTGTTTTTT. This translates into CASSTGLATGELFF.

CDR3 sequence: CAISAVRAGAAYEQYF. CDR3 sequence (DNA): TGTGCCATCAGTGCGGTAAGAGCGGGGGCCGCCTACGAGCAGTACTTC. The V call is TRBV10-3, the J call TRBJ2-7; 8 nucleotides align to TRBD2. CDR1 and CDR2 (germline): ENHRY, SYGVKD. With 4 bases clipped from V and 2 bases from J, the junction kept 10 bases outside the gene matches. This CDR3 contains 16 residues.

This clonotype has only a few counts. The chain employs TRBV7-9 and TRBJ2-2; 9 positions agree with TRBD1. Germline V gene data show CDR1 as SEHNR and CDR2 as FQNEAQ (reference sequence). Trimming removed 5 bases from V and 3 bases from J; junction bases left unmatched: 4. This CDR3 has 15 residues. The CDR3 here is CASSPDRGDTGELFF. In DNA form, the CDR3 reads TGTGCCAGCAGCCCGGACAGGGGAGACACCGGGGAGCTGTTTTTT.

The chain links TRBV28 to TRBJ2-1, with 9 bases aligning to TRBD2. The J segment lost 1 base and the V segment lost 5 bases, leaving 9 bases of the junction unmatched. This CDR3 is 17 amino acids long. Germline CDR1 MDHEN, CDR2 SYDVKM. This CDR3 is CASSPLTSGGSYNEQFF. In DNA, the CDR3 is TGTGCCAGCAGTCCCCTGACTAGCGGTGGGTCCTACAATGAGCAGTTCTTC.

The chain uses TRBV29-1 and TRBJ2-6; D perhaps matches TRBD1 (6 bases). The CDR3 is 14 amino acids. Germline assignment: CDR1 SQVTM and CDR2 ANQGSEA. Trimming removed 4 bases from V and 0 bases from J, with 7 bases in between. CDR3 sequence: CSVAGDSGANVLTF. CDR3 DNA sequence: TGCAGCGTTGCAGGGGACTCTGGGGCCAACGTCCTGACTTTC.

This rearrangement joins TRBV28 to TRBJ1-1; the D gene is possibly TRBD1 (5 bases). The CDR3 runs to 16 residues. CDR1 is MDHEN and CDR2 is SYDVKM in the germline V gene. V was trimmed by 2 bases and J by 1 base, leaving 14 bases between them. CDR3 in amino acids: CASSLIVRVGNTEAFF. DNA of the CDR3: TGTGCCAGCAGTTTAATAGTCAGGGTGGGGAACACTGAAGCTTTCTTT.

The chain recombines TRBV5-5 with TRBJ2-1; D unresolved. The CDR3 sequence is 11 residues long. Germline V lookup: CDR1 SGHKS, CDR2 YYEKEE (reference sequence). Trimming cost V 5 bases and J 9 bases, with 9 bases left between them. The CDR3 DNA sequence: TGTGCCAGCAGTCTACAGACTGAGCAGTTCTTC. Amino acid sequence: CASSLQTEQFF.

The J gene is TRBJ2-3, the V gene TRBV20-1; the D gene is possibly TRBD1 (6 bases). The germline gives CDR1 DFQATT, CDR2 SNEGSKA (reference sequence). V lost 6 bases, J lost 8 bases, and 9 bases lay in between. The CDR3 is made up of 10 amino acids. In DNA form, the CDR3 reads TGCAGTGCGGGGGACACTACGCAGTATTTT. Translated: CSAGDTTQYF.

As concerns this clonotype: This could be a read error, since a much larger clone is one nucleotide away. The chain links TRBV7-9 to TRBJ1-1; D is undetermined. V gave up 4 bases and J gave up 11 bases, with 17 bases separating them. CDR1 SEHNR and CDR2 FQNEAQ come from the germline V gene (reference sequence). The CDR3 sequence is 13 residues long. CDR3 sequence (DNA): TGTGCCAGCAGCTCCACTTCGAGGCGCCAGGCTTTCTTT. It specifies CASSSTSRRQAFF.

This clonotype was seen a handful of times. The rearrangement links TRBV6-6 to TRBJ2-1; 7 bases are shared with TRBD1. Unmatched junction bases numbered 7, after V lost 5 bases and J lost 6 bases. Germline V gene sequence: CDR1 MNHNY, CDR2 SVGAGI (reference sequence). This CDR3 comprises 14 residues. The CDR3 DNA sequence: TGTGCCAGCAGTCAAGTAGACAGGGCCAATGAGCAGTTCTTC. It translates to CASSQVDRANEQFF.

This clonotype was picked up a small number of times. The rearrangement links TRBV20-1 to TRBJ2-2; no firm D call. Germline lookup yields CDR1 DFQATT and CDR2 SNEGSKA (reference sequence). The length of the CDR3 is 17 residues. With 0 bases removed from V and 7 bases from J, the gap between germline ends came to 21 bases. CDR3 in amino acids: CSARDQVKWESVGELFF. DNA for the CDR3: TGCAGTGCTAGAGATCAAGTGAAGTGGGAATCGGTCGGGGAGCTGTTTTTT.

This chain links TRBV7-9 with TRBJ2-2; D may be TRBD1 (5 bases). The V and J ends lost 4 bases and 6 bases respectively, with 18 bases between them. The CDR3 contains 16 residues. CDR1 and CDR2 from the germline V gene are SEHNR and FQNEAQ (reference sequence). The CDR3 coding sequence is TGTGCCAGCAGCTCGCAATCAGGGATCTGGGCCGGGGAGCTGTTTTTT. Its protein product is CASSSQSGIWAGELFF.

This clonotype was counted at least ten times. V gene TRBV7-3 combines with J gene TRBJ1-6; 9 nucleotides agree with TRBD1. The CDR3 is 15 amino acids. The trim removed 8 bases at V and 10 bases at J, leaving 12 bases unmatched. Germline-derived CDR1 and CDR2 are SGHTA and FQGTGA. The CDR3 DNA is TGTGCCAGCTCATGGACCGGGACAGGGTTGTCACCCCTCCACTTT. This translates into CASSWTGTGLSPLHF.

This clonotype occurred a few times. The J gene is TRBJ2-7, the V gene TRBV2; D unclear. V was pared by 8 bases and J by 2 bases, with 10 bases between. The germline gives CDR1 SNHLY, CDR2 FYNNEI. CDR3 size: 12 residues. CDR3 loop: CASRGLAYEQYF. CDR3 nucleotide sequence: TGTGCCAGCCGCGGCCTGGCCTACGAGCAGTACTTC.

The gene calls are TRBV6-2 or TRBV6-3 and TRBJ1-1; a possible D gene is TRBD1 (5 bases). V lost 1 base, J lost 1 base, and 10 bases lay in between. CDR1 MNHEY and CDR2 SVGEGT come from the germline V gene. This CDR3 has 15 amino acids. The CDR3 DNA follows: TGTGCCAGCAGTTACTTCGGGGCCGCGAACACTGAAGCTTTCTTT. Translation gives CASSYFGAANTEAFF.